This T cell receptor beta chain was profiled in a study of beta chain features in type 1 diabetes. The overall study: Cell yields, gender and age were comparable in patients and healthy donors. The study's findings and limits: VDJ junctions in type 1 diabetes patients carried more deletions and fewer insertions. When Type 1 diabetes patients were examined, their TCRB CDR3s proved moderately but significantly shorter in all four CD4+ subsets. Over-representation of high TCR-expressing cells was a possible consequence of cDNA sequencing.

Every single donor gave one heparinised blood draw, and these averaged about 120 mL. The CDR3 has 13 residues. The V gene's germline CDR1 is SEHNR and CDR2 FQNEAQ (reference sequence). V lost 6 bases to trimming and J lost 4 bases, with 9 bases between them. Comment on this clone: Its specificity is not known.

What was sequenced were expressed TCRB transcripts, since all of the isolated RNA had been reverse transcribed. Method: immunoSEQ multiplex PCR; TCRdb's copy keeps in-frame clones and lacks some. Of around 140,000 clones listed, around 9% were seen once; the top ten hold approximately 0.7%. The genes are TRBV7-9 and TRBJ2-2; D gene uncertain. The receptor's source is a man younger than 40 with type 1 diabetes. Sequencing used central memory CD4+ T cells from blood. The CDR3 bases are TGTGCCAGCAGAGGAGTGGGCACCGGGGAGCTGTTTTTT. Its protein is CASRGVGTGELFF.